What follows are 21 T cell receptor beta chains derived from one specimen sequenced in a study of long-term antiretroviral therapy in people with HIV. This was the immunoSEQ v3.0 assay at survey level. Method: immunoSEQ multiplex PCR; TCRdb's copy keeps in-frame clones and lacks some. Of tens of thousands of clones in the sample, approximately 78% were seen once. This material consisted of unsorted PBMCs, taken 0.2 years after starting antiretroviral therapy. These receptors came from a woman in her 30s with HIV.

The rearrangement links TRBV5-1 to TRBJ1-4; a possible D gene is TRBD1 (5 bases). V lost 5 bases, J lost 7 bases, and 18 bases lay in between. The CDR3 length is 15 residues. The germline V gene has CDR1 SGHRS and CDR2 YFSETQ. CDR3 loop: CASSFAGGEGEKLFF. The CDR3 DNA reads TGCGCCAGCAGTTTTGCGGGGGGTGAGGGTGAAAAACTGTTTTTT.

The V call is TRBV19, the J call TRBJ2-1; D gene uncertain. The ends were cut back, 3 bases at V and 7 bases at J, with 10 bases in the middle. The CDR3 covers 13 residues. Germline CDR1 reads LNHDA; CDR2 reads SQIVND (reference sequence). The CDR3 DNA reads as TGTGCCAGTAGTATCCCGGTTAGTAATGAGCAGTTCTTC. Its protein product is CASSIPVSNEQFF.

This CDR3 is CASSKRRTDNPYEQYV. As DNA, the CDR3 is TGTGCCAGCAGCAAAAGGCGGACCGACAACCCCTACGAGCAGTACGTC. This chain uses TRBV21-1 with TRBJ2-7. TRBV21-1 is assigned pseudogene status. This CDR3 spans 16 amino acids.

The chain has TRBV28 and TRBJ2-1, with TRBD2 matching 7 bases. V gave up 2 bases and J gave up 4 bases; unmatched junction bases: 5. Germline CDR1 MDHEN, CDR2 SYDVKM. This CDR3 has 15 residues. The CDR3 DNA sequence: TGTGCCAGCAGTTTAGGATCGGGGGGATACAATGAGCAGTTCTTC. Translated, it gives CASSLGSGGYNEQFF.

The chain recombines TRBV9 with TRBJ2-1, with 10 bases matching TRBD1. The trim removed 3 bases at V and 10 bases at J, leaving 10 bases unmatched. This CDR3 contains 15 residues. Germline assignment: CDR1 SGDLS and CDR2 YYNGEE. CDR3 residues: CASSETPGQGSEQFF. CDR3 in DNA: TGTGCCAGCAGCGAAACCCCGGGACAGGGGTCGGAGCAGTTCTTC.

The rearrangement joins TRBV5-1 to TRBJ1-3; D ambiguous. The CDR3 sequence is 14 residues long. CDR1 is SGHRS, CDR2 YFSETQ, per germline. Trimming left V 1 base short and J 5 bases short, with 10 bases between. CDR3 loop: CASSLLGARNTIYF. The CDR3, as DNA: TGCGCCAGCAGCTTGCTGGGAGCACGAAACACCATATATTTT. The whole variable domain, filled in from reference TRBV5-1 and TRBJ1-3, reads KAGVTQTPRYLIKTRGQQVTLSCSPISGHRSVSWYQQTPGQGLQFLFEYFSETQRNKGNFPGRFSGRQFSNSRSEMNVSTLELGDSALYLCASSLLGARNTIYFGEGSWLTVV.

The chain is built from TRBV18 and TRBJ2-5; D remains ambiguous. The CDR3 sequence is 13 residues long. V lost 2 bases, J lost 1 base, and 5 bases lay in between. CDR1 is KGHSH, CDR2 LQKENI, per germline. This chain's CDR3 is CASSPISQETQYF. In DNA, the CDR3 is TGTGCCAGCTCACCAATTAGCCAAGAGACCCAGTACTTC. The full variable domain, with the rest looked up from reference TRBV18 and TRBJ2-5, is NAGVMQNPRHLVRRRGQEARLRCSPMKGHSHVYWYRQLPEEGLKFMVYLQKENIIDESGMPKERFSAEFPKEGPSILRIQQVVRGDSAAYFCASSPISQETQYFGPGTRLLVL.

This clone was recorded only once. This chain uses TRBV6-6 with TRBJ2-4; 8 bases are a match to TRBD1. The ends lost 6 bases at V and 3 bases at J; junction bases unmatched: 7. This CDR3 contains 15 residues. Looked up from germline, CDR1 is MNHNY and CDR2 is SVGAGI (reference sequence). DNA for the CDR3: TGTGCCAGCAGCCGGGGACAGGTGGACAAAAACATTCAGTACTTC. It specifies CASSRGQVDKNIQYF.

The chain uses TRBV9 and TRBJ2-3; no reliable D call. The CDR3 is 15 residues long. The germline V gene encodes CDR1 SGDLS and CDR2 YYNGEE. Trimming pared 0 bases from V and 1 base from J, leaving 9 bases between. Written as DNA, the CDR3 is TGTGCCAGCAGCGTAGGGGGAAAAGGCACAGATACGCAGTATTTT. Its translation is CASSVGGKGTDTQYF.

The V gene is TRBV27, the J gene TRBJ2-5; a possible D gene is TRBD2 (5 bases). CDR1 is MNHEY, CDR2 SMNVEV, per germline (reference sequence). The CDR3 loop spans 15 amino acids. Trimming removed 6 bases at V and 5 bases at J, with 19 bases between. CDR3 nucleotide sequence: TGTGCCAGCAGCATTGGTGGTCTAGCTCGGGAGACCCAGTACTTC. It encodes CASSIGGLARETQYF.

The chain links TRBV9 to TRBJ2-7; D perhaps matches TRBD1 (6 bases). V gave up 6 bases and J gave up 0 bases, with 22 bases separating them. The CDR3 runs to 17 residues. Germline values: CDR1 SGDLS, CDR2 YYNGEE. Here the CDR3 reads CASNYRDGRNSSYEQYF. CDR3 sequence (DNA): TGTGCCAGCAATTACAGGGACGGAAGAAATAGCTCCTACGAGCAGTACTTC. The full variable domain, completed using reference TRBV9 and TRBJ2-7, is DSGVTQTPKHLITATGQRVTLRCSPRSGDLSVYWYQQSLDQGLQFLIQYYNGEERAKGNILERFSAQQFPDLHSELNLSSLELGDSALYFCASNYRDGRNSSYEQYFGPGTRLTVT.

The chain recombines TRBV7-9 with TRBJ1-5; 8 bases map to TRBD1. Germline V gives CDR1 SEHNR, CDR2 FQNEAQ (reference sequence). This CDR3 comprises 16 residues. The ends lost 5 bases at V and 6 bases at J; junction bases unmatched: 12. The CDR3 sequence: CASSPYPDRGGQPQHF. The CDR3 DNA is TGTGCCAGCAGCCCCTACCCCGACAGGGGTGGTCAGCCCCAGCATTTT.

This chain joins TRBV29-1 and TRBJ2-2; D is perhaps TRBD1 (5 bases). The CDR3 length is 13 residues. Germline CDR1 is SQVTM and CDR2 is ANQGSEA. Trimming cost V 6 bases and J 6 bases, with 14 bases left between them. CDR3 DNA: TGCAGCGTGGCAGGGATTCGGGCCGGGGAGCTGTTTTTT. Its protein is CSVAGIRAGELFF.

The chain couples TRBV18 to TRBJ2-7; 11 bases agree with TRBD2. V dropped 3 bases and J dropped 6; count of bases not matched to a gene: 10. This CDR3 comprises 16 residues. Germline lookup yields CDR1 KGHSH and CDR2 LQKENI. DNA for the CDR3: TGTGCCAGCTCACCTGCGGCTAGCGGGGGGTTCTCCGAGCAGTACGTC. Its protein is CASSPAASGGFSEQYV.

V gene TRBV25-1 combines with J gene TRBJ1-2; 8 bases line up with TRBD1. This CDR3 comprises 13 residues. CDR1 is MGHDK and CDR2 is SYGVNS in the germline V gene. Trimming took 8 bases from V and 2 from J; bases not matched to a gene: 4. The CDR3, as DNA: TGTGCCAGCGCCAGGGGGCCGAACTATGGCTACACCTTC. This sequence encodes CASARGPNYGYTF.

The chain employs TRBV5-5 and TRBJ1-5, with TRBD1 identical over 8 bases. The CDR3 runs 15 residues. V shed 1 base, J shed 1 base, and the junction held 1 base outside the gene matches. Germline assignment: CDR1 SGHKS and CDR2 YYEKEE (reference sequence). This CDR3 is CASSLTGGSNQPQHF. In DNA form, the CDR3 reads TGTGCCAGCAGCTTGACAGGGGGAAGCAATCAGCCCCAGCATTTT.

This clone was counted between two and nine times. V gene TRBV6-5 combines with J gene TRBJ1-5; TRBD1 matches at 8 bases. The CDR3 spans 15 residues. V trimming: 6 bases; J trimming: 2 bases; junction bases outside the gene matches: 6. Germline CDR1 reads MNHEY; CDR2 reads SVGAGI. The CDR3 loop is CASRQGQGGNQPQHF. CDR3 nucleotide sequence: TGTGCCAGCAGACAAGGACAGGGAGGCAATCAGCCCCAGCATTTT.

This chain links TRBV7-2 with TRBJ1-1, with D possibly being TRBD1 (6 bases). Germline loops: CDR1 SGHTA, CDR2 FQGNSA. The CDR3 is made up of 13 amino acids. V lost 3 bases and J 7 bases, leaving 12 bases between the germline ends. The CDR3 nucleotides read TGTGCCAGCAGCTTCCTACAGGGTTTTGAAGCTTTCTTT. This codes for CASSFLQGFEAFF.

With regard to this clone: Relative to the germline gene, one junction end is altered; a read error may explain this. This chain links TRBV6-6 with TRBJ2-5; D is perhaps TRBD2 (6 bases). The germline gives CDR1 MNHNY, CDR2 SVGAGI (reference sequence). The CDR3 has 14 residues. The CDR3 bases are TGTGCCAGCAGTAACCTAGCGCCCCAAGAGACCCAATACTTC. Protein: CASSNLAPQETQYF.

The chain combines TRBV30 with TRBJ1-1; unclear D gene. The CDR3 covers 12 residues. V was cut by 4 bases and J by 8 bases, with 14 bases left in between. Germline assignment: CDR1 GTSNPN and CDR2 SVGIG (reference sequence). The DNA for the CDR3 is TGTGCCTGGACTACGGAGGTGTCAGAAGCTTTCTTT. This encodes CAWTTEVSEAFF.

V is TRBV25-1 and J is TRBJ1-2; 7 bases are a match to TRBD1. The CDR3 length is 16 residues. Per the germline V gene, CDR1 is MGHDK and CDR2 is SYGVNS. Trimming removed 4 bases from V and 8 bases from J; junction bases left unmatched: 16. DNA of the CDR3: TGTGCCAGCAGTGGTGAACGGACAGGTGGGGTGGGGGGCTACACCTTC. Its protein product is CASSGERTGGVGGYTF.